This T cell receptor (beta chain) derives from a study of T cell changes during pregnancy in multiple sclerosis. V gave up 2 bases and J gave up 3 bases, with 13 bases separating them. The CDR3 is made up of 15 amino acids. Germline V gene sequence: CDR1 SEHNR, CDR2 FQNEAQ (reference sequence). Clones were read by immunoSEQ multiplex PCR, and TCRdb kept only the in-frame ones, dropping some. The sample has around 63,000 clones, about 91% seen once. The chain joins TRBV7-9 to TRBJ1-2; TRBD1 is a possible D gene (6 bases). The receptor's source is a female donor with multiple sclerosis, enrolled in a pregnancy study. Source: peripheral blood, taken after pregnancy. Here the CDR3 reads CASSLSQGWDYGYTF. Here the CDR3 DNA reads TGTGCCAGCAGCTTAAGTCAGGGGTGGGACTATGGCTACACCTTC.